The present entry profiles one TCR beta chain with its context. Its antigen is still unknown. Germline values: CDR1 KGHDR, CDR2 SFDVKD. Trimming stripped 2 bases from V and 0 bases from J, with 12 bases between. The length of the CDR3 is 17 residues. The sample originates from a study of Ad26.COV2.S vaccination and SARS-CoV-2 variants. Study background: A COV1001 Ad26.COV2.S trial-arm participant provided the sample. Ad26.COV2.S, an intramuscular injection, was given once or twice 56 days apart. The study's findings and limits: Non-spike TCR breadth did not differ much between vaccine and placebo recipients.

The sample's treatment: 19 received Ad26.COV2.S at low or high dose, single or two shots; roughly 5 received placebo; per-sample allocation not given. After the first vaccine or placebo injection, samples were drawn on day 63. An 18-55-year-old adult in Boston served as donor. TCRdb's copy holds only in-frame clones and misses some; the assay was immunoSEQ multiplex PCR. The table shows more than 300,000 clones, with approximately 86% occurring only once. Sequencing was performed on peripheral blood, taken in a trial of Ad26.COV2.S vaccine versus placebo. This clonotype was sampled from a person between 18 and 65 years old who received the Ad26.COV2.S COVID-19 vaccine or a placebo. The V and J genes are TRBV24-1 and TRBJ2-2, with D perhaps TRBD1 (5 bases). CDR3 DNA sequence: TGTGCCACCAGTGATTCAACCCACAGGTCGAACACCGGGGAGCTGTTTTTT. Amino acids: CATSDSTHRSNTGELFF.